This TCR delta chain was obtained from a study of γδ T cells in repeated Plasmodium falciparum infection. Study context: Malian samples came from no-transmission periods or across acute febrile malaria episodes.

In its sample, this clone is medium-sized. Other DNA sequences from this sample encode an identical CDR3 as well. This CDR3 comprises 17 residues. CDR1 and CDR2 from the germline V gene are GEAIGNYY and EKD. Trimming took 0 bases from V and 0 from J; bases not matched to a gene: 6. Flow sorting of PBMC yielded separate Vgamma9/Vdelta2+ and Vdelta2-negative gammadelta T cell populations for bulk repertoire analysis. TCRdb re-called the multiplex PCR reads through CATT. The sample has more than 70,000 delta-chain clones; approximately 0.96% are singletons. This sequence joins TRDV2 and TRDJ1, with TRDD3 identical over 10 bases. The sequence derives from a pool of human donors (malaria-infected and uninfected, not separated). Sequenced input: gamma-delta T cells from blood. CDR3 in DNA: TGTGCCTGTGACACCGTCCCTACTGGGGGATACACCGATAAACTCATCTTT. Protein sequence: CACDTVPTGGYTDKLIF.